This T cell receptor beta chain derives from a study of early T cells in non-severe SARS-CoV-2 infection (TCRdb year 2021). About the full investigation: TCR sequencing used bulk RNA from unsorted whole blood, so alpha and beta chains could not be paired. General study outcomes and caveats: VDJdb matching was skewed toward anti-spike CD8 responses and likely underestimated virus-specific expansions by missing private and CD4 specificities.

The library was produced with 5' RACE. The sequencing machine was a NextSeq 500. In the TCR library protocol, unique molecular identifiers were attached to individual cDNA molecules to correct for PCR bias and sequencing error. Both TCR alpha and beta chains were sequenced, and tight co-correlation was observed between alpha and beta sequence abundances in each sample. As for the original processing: Decombinator V4 was used to perform V gene, J gene and CDR3 annotation of TCR sequences. Expanded TCRs were defined as changing significantly between any two time points under a Poisson model with p below 0.0001. Abundances of TCRs were expressed as counts per million after normalisation to the total number of TCRs sequenced in each sample. MAIT TCRs were defined by TRAV1-2 paired with TRAJ12, TRAJ20 or TRAJ33, and iNKT TCRs by TRAV10 paired with TRAJ18. VDJdb, accessed 1 November 2021, was searched for CMV, EBV and SARS-CoV-2 annotated TCRs, excluding TCRs annotated for multiple antigens. Using fastp trimming at Q25 and MiXCR clonotype assembly, TCRdb reanalyzed the public sequencing data and kept in-frame beta chains. Duplicate CDR3 protein sequences are folded into a single record with the most common DNA and genes. What appears here as the V and J calls and clone size reflects TCRdb's work, not the paper's. This sample has about 56,000 distinct CDR3 sequences in its table, and more than 9% of those were observed once. 6% to 8% of the sample is held by the ten biggest clonotypes.

Including cysteine and phenylalanine, the CDR3 has 13 amino acids. Only the CDR3 region is kept as DNA, spanning 39 bases read in frame from base 1. A distance of 9 bases separates the germline ends of V and J, which lose 7 bases and 0 bases respectively. CDR1 and CDR2 are read off the germline V gene (reference sequence) as PRHDT and FYEKMQ. On this clonotype itself: Its antigen target is currently unknown. Base quality data are lacking; no much larger clone is found one base away.

A case-control design nested within a healthcare worker cohort in London, UK, was used, with weekly nasopharyngeal swab PCR tests and blood sampling performed. Healthcare workers were recruited during the week of the UK lockdown, between 23 and 31 March 2020, and followed weekly for up to roughly 15 weeks. The chain was built from TRBV13 and TRBJ1-1; no D gene can be assigned with confidence. The sample was whole blood. The receptor's source is an adult who was a healthcare worker with PCR-confirmed SARS-CoV-2 infection or an uninfected control (not recorded which). The DNA reads TGTGCCAGCAAAGGAGGGCTGAACACTGAAGCTTTCTTT. It specifies CASKGGLNTEAFF.